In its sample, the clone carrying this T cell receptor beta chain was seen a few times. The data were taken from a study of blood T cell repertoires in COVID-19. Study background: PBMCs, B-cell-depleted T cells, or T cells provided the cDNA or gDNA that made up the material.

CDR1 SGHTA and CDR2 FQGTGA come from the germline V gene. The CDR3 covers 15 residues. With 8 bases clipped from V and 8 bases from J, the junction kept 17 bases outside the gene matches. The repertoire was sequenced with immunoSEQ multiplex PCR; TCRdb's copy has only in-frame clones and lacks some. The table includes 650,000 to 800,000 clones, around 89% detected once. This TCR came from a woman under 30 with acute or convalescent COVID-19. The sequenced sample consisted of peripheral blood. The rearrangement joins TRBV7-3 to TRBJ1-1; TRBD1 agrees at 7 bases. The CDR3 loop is CASSNRPWTGAEAFF. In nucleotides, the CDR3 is TGTGCCAGCTCCAACCGGCCCTGGACAGGAGCCGAAGCTTTCTTT.